The 26 T cell receptor beta chains listed next were all sequenced from one sample in a study of T cells expressing NK-cell markers. Each CDR3 protein gets one entry in TCRdb, which reprocessed the 5' RACE reads and gives no DNA. The sample yields approximately 440,000 distinct CDR3 sequences, of which the top ten take up more than 1.4%. Sequenced: blood T cells: a sorted CD56 or NKG2C T cell subset, CD4+ or CD8+ T cells, or bulk PBMC T cells (not recorded which). These receptor sequences come from a woman aged 45-59 years in good health.

The J gene is TRBJ2-1, the V gene TRBV24-1; as DNA is missing, the TRBD2 call by TCRdb cannot be tested. Germline V gene lookup returns CDR1 KGHDR and CDR2 SFDVKD. The length of the CDR3 is 15 residues. The CDR3 reads CATSTLAGSYNEQFF.

The rearrangement joins TRBV27 to TRBJ2-3; TCRdb's D gene call, TRBD2, goes unchecked for lack of DNA. The germline CDR1 and CDR2 sequences are MNHEY and SMNVEV (reference sequence). The CDR3 runs 14 residues. The CDR3 spells CASGEDVGFDTQYF.

V and J are TRBV20-1 and TRBJ2-1; TCRdb names TRBD2, which stays unverified in the absence of DNA. The CDR3 contains 14 residues. The V gene's germline CDR1 is DFQATT and CDR2 SNEGSKA (reference sequence). This chain's CDR3 is CSAPSQRAYNEQFF.

The rearrangement joins TRBV7-8 to TRBJ1-5; TCRdb picks TRBD1, but there is no DNA to check that call. Germline V gene lookup returns CDR1 SGHVS and CDR2 FQNEAQ. The CDR3 has 14 amino acids. The CDR3 protein is CASSFLGGDQPQHF.

This chain joins TRBV20-1 and TRBJ2-5; TCRdb returns TRBD2, unconfirmable since there is no DNA. Germline CDR1 and CDR2: DFQATT and SNEGSKA (reference sequence). The CDR3 sequence is 14 residues long. The CDR3 reads CSAVTSGRSGTQYF.

CDR3: CASSEGLAGGGETQYF. The V call is TRBV11-2, the J call TRBJ2-5; the TCRdb D gene call, TRBD2, has no DNA to confirm it. This CDR3 comprises 16 residues. The germline CDR1 and CDR2 sequences are SGHAT and FQNNGV.

The CDR3 here is CAINPGTGAAFF. This sequence joins TRBV10-3 and TRBJ1-1; no DNA is available, so the TRBD1 call from TCRdb remains unchecked. The CDR3 loop spans 12 amino acids. Germline assignment: CDR1 ENHRY and CDR2 SYGVKD.

This chain links TRBV20-1 with TRBJ2-7. CDR3 size: 13 residues. Germline V gene sequence: CDR1 DFQATT, CDR2 SNEGSKA (reference sequence). This chain's CDR3 is CSARGRGAYEQYF.

The V gene is TRBV4-2, the J gene TRBJ1-5; TCRdb proposes TRBD1, but this gene call is untestable without DNA. The CDR3 sequence is 16 residues long. Per the germline V gene, CDR1 is LGHNA and CDR2 is YNFKEQ. This CDR3 reads CASSQGGAGGTQPQHF.

V is TRBV19 and J is TRBJ1-2; TCRdb calls TRBD1, which cannot be checked without DNA. The CDR3 has 11 residues. In germline, CDR1 is LNHDA, CDR2 SQIVND (reference sequence). CDR3 residues: CAGRRSHGYTF.

The chain joins TRBV20-1 to TRBJ2-5; TCRdb indicates TRBD2, and absent DNA this call remains unverified. The germline gives CDR1 DFQATT, CDR2 SNEGSKA (reference sequence). This CDR3 is built from 13 residues. CDR3 region: CSAVAGGRETQYF.

The chain recombines TRBV5-1 with TRBJ2-1; TCRdb's D call, TRBD2, is unchecked because there is no DNA. The germline gives CDR1 SGHRS, CDR2 YFSETQ. This CDR3 region has 15 residues. The CDR3 loop is CASSTTSPLVNEQFF.

The chain uses TRBV19 and TRBJ2-7; as DNA is missing, the TRBD2 call by TCRdb cannot be tested. This CDR3 spans 14 amino acids. Germline V CDR1 and CDR2: LNHDA, SQIVND (reference sequence). The CDR3 reads CASSKGLAGDEQYF.

CDR3 protein: CASRPGRGNNQPQHF. V is TRBV6-5 and J is TRBJ1-5; TCRdb returns TRBD1, unconfirmable since there is no DNA. The CDR3 contains 15 residues. The V gene's germline CDR1 is MNHEY and CDR2 SVGAGI.

V gene TRBV10-2 combines with J gene TRBJ1-1. In germline, CDR1 is WSHSY, CDR2 SAAADI. The CDR3 spans 12 residues. The chain's CDR3 is CASGDLLGEAFF.

The chain couples TRBV11-2 to TRBJ2-1. CDR1 and CDR2 (germline): SGHAT, FQNNGV. CDR3 size: 12 residues. The CDR3 loop is CASSLDFIEQFF.

The chain combines TRBV6-5 with TRBJ2-1; with no DNA, the TCRdb D assignment of TRBD2 cannot be verified. The CDR3 is 16 residues long. CDR1 and CDR2 from the germline V gene are MNHEY and SVGAGI. The CDR3 reads CASSWSLAGVSNEQFF.

This chain uses TRBV4-1 with TRBJ2-4; the D call of TRBD1 rests on TCRdb alone, since no DNA is present to check it. This CDR3 has 15 residues. Germline CDR1 MGHRA, CDR2 YSYEKL. Here the CDR3 reads CASSQDSDRGGIQYF.

This rearrangement joins TRBV7-9 to TRBJ2-4. The length of the CDR3 is 12 residues. Per the germline V gene, CDR1 is SEHNR and CDR2 is FQNEAQ (reference sequence). CDR3 loop: CASSLARNIQYF.

V usage is TRBV10-3 and J usage is TRBJ2-2; the D call from TCRdb, TRBD1, cannot be confirmed without DNA. Germline CDR1 ENHRY, CDR2 SYGVKD. The CDR3 totals 15 residues. The CDR3 spells CAISVQEARTGELFF.

The chain has TRBV5-1 and TRBJ1-4; without DNA, the TCRdb call of TRBD1 cannot be checked. CDR1 SGHRS and CDR2 YFSETQ come from the germline V gene. The CDR3 contains 15 residues. CDR3 sequence: CASSLRAGKSEKLFF.

The chain is built from TRBV11-2 and TRBJ1-2; the D gene TCRdb calls, TRBD1, cannot be checked with no DNA. Germline CDR1 is SGHAT and CDR2 is FQNNGV. The CDR3 is made up of 14 amino acids. The chain's CDR3 is CASSAGTAYYGYTF.

The chain carries TRBV3-1 and TRBJ1-4; TCRdb reports TRBD1, a call that lacks DNA to check it against. Germline V gene data show CDR1 as LGHDT and CDR2 as YNNKEL (reference sequence). This CDR3 comprises 14 residues. The CDR3 loop reads CASSQKSGNEKLFF.

The chain uses TRBV15 and TRBJ2-1. The germline V gene has CDR1 LNHNV and CDR2 YYDKDF (reference sequence). This CDR3 is built from 15 residues. CDR3 region: CATSRETGLLNEQFF.

V and J are TRBV20-1 and TRBJ2-3; the TRBD1 assignment by TCRdb is unverifiable without DNA. CDR3 length: 15 residues. The germline V gene encodes CDR1 DFQATT and CDR2 SNEGSKA (reference sequence). CDR3 loop: CSADSRDRSPDTQYF.

J is TRBJ2-2 and V is TRBV7-7. The CDR3 length is 14 residues. The germline gives CDR1 SSHAT, CDR2 FNYEAQ (reference sequence). This CDR3 reads CASSLSDNTGELFF.